This entry lists 15 T cell receptor beta chains sequenced from one sample in a study of cytomegalovirus exposure and HLA in healthy donors. The PCR had 60 Vbeta and 13 Jbeta primers. The data were produced by immunoSEQ multiplex PCR, yet TCRdb's version contains in-frame clones alone and is incomplete. The sample gives about 87,000 clones, approximately 69% of which show up once; 20% to 25% is in the top ten. The material sequenced was PBMCs. These receptors all come from a man aged 25-45 years in good health and CMV-seropositive.

The chain links TRBV5-1 to TRBJ2-3; 10 bases align to TRBD2. V dropped 1 base and J dropped 0; count of bases not matched to a gene: 11. Germline CDR1 is SGHRS and CDR2 is YFSETQ. The CDR3 is 19 amino acids. CDR3 sequence reads: CASSLRSQRGGLSTDTQYF. Written as DNA, the CDR3 is TGCGCCAGCAGCTTGAGGAGCCAGCGGGGGGGCCTTAGCACAGATACGCAGTATTTT.

The J gene is TRBJ1-1, the V gene TRBV27, with no clear D. Trimming removed 0 bases from V and 8 bases from J, with 10 bases in between. The length of the CDR3 is 13 residues. Germline-derived CDR1 and CDR2 are MNHEY and SMNVEV (reference sequence). CDR3 region: CASSLSGRAEAFF. The CDR3 DNA follows: TGTGCCAGCAGTTTATCAGGGAGGGCCGAAGCTTTCTTT.

The chain employs TRBV5-6 and TRBJ2-7; TRBD2 matches 11 bases. This CDR3 is built from 18 residues. The junction had 11 bases not matched to a gene; V was cut back by 3 bases and J by 0 bases. In germline, CDR1 is SGHDT, CDR2 YYEEEE. CDR3 loop: CASSWGLAVEQSSYEQYF. The CDR3 coding sequence is TGTGCCAGCAGCTGGGGACTAGCGGTCGAACAGAGCTCCTACGAGCAGTACTTC.

This sequence joins TRBV2 and TRBJ1-3; TRBD1 might be the D (5 bases). V lost 6 bases and J lost 2, with 11 bases in between. Germline CDR1 is SNHLY and CDR2 is FYNNEI. This CDR3 spans 14 amino acids. CDR3: CASRSGGAGNTIYF. CDR3 in DNA: TGTGCCAGCAGATCCGGAGGGGCTGGAAACACCATATATTTT.

The CDR3: CASSYRGLGNTIYF. The CDR3 DNA sequence: TGTGCCAGCAGTTACAGGGGGCTCGGAAACACCATATATTTT. The chain carries TRBV6-5 and TRBJ1-3; 7 positions agree with TRBD1. The CDR3 runs 14 residues. The germline V gene has CDR1 MNHEY and CDR2 SVGAGI. V shed 2 bases and J 4 bases; nucleotides not matched to a gene: 2.

In its sample, this clone was seen once. V gene TRBV25-1 combines with J gene TRBJ1-1; no reliable D call. Trimming stripped 6 bases from V and 0 bases from J, with 14 bases between. CDR3 length equals 15 residues. The germline V gene encodes CDR1 MGHDK and CDR2 SYGVNS. CDR3 in amino acids: CASSDPGSVNTEAFF. The CDR3, as DNA: TGTGCCAGCAGCGATCCGGGATCGGTGAACACTGAAGCTTTCTTT.

The genes are TRBV7-3 and TRBJ1-1; D remains unclear. The germline V gene encodes CDR1 SGHTA and CDR2 FQGTGA. Trimming stripped 2 bases from V and 1 base from J, with 8 bases between. This CDR3 is 14 amino acids long. The CDR3 protein is CASSLANKNTEAFF. The CDR3 nucleotides read TGTGCCAGCAGCTTAGCTAATAAGAACACTGAAGCTTTCTTT.

Here the CDR3 DNA reads TGTGCCAGTAGTATAATGCAGGACACTGAAGCTTTCTTT. Amino acids: CASSIMQDTEAFF. The chain has TRBV19 and TRBJ1-1; D is ambiguous. The V end lost 2 bases, the J end lost 3 bases, and 7 bases lay between the germline ends. The CDR3 runs to 13 residues. Looked up from germline, CDR1 is LNHDA and CDR2 is SQIVND (reference sequence).

This rearrangement joins TRBV9 to TRBJ1-3; D ambiguous. CDR1 SGDLS and CDR2 YYNGEE come from the germline V gene. Trimming shortened V by 6 bases and J by 0 bases, and 16 bases separated the two germline ends. The CDR3 is made up of 16 amino acids. The CDR3 here is CASTPSRLVSGNTIYF. CDR3 nucleotide sequence: TGTGCCAGCACCCCTTCTCGACTGGTCTCTGGAAACACCATATATTTT. Variable domain in full (rest from reference TRBV9 and TRBJ1-3): DSGVTQTPKHLITATGQRVTLRCSPRSGDLSVYWYQQSLDQGLQFLIQYYNGEERAKGNILERFSAQQFPDLHSELNLSSLELGDSALYFCASTPSRLVSGNTIYFGEGSWLTVV.

This chain uses TRBV10-2 with TRBJ2-1; D unclear. CDR3 length equals 11 residues. CDR1 is WSHSY and CDR2 is SAAADI in the germline V gene. Trimming removed 5 bases from V and 10 bases from J, with 9 bases in between. The CDR3 sequence: CASSLKEEQFF. DNA of the CDR3: TGCGCCAGCAGTCTAAAAGAAGAGCAGTTCTTC.

For the CDR3, the DNA is TGTGCCAGCAGCTTAGGGTTAGCGGGGGACACCGGGGAGCTGTTTTTT. Its translation: CASSLGLAGDTGELFF. This chain uses TRBV7-8 with TRBJ2-2; 9 bases map to TRBD2. V lost 1 base and J lost 3; bases outside the gene matches: 3. The CDR3 is made up of 16 amino acids. Per germline, CDR1 SGHVS and CDR2 FQNEAQ.

The chain is built from TRBV7-9 and TRBJ1-1; D is possibly TRBD1 (5 bases). Trimming took 5 bases from V and 1 from J, leaving 14 bases between them. Germline V gives CDR1 SEHNR, CDR2 FQNEAQ (reference sequence). The CDR3 totals 15 residues. CDR3 residues: CASSLNGGENTEAFF. The DNA for the CDR3 is TGTGCCAGCAGCCTTAATGGAGGGGAGAACACTGAAGCTTTCTTT.

The chain has TRBV7-3 and TRBJ2-7; tentative D call: TRBD1 (6 bases). Germline loops: CDR1 SGHTA, CDR2 FQGTGA. This CDR3 is 15 amino acids long. With 2 bases removed from V and 0 bases from J, the gap between germline ends came to 11 bases. This CDR3 reads CASSLWARGSYEQYF. The DNA of the CDR3 is TGTGCCAGCAGCTTATGGGCCAGGGGCTCCTACGAGCAGTACTTC.

V usage is TRBV5-1 and J usage is TRBJ2-1, with 7 bases that match TRBD2. Germline V gene lookup returns CDR1 SGHRS and CDR2 YFSETQ. The V gene end was trimmed by 2 bases and the J gene end by 8 bases; junction bases not matched to a gene: 7. The CDR3 spans 14 residues. CDR3 in amino acids: CASSLSTGGYEQFF. As DNA, the CDR3 is TGCGCCAGCAGCTTATCTACGGGGGGATATGAGCAGTTCTTC.

The V and J genes are TRBV5-6 and TRBJ2-5; 7 nucleotides agree with TRBD1. The CDR3 is 14 residues long. In germline, CDR1 is SGHDT, CDR2 YYEEEE. Trimming took 4 bases from V and 4 from J; bases not matched to a gene: 7. The CDR3 region is CASSAGGSGETQYF. CDR3 DNA sequence: TGTGCCAGCAGCGCAGGGGGAAGTGGAGAGACCCAGTACTTC.